This TCR beta chain was obtained from a study of control samples from healthy donors and cancer patients. The method was immunoSEQ multiplex PCR; TCRdb's version includes in-frame clones alone and lacks a portion of them. The sample lists some 150,000 clones, about 90% seen once, with 5.5% to 9% in the top ten. Trimming took 6 bases from V and 3 from J, leaving 18 bases between them. This CDR3 is built from 15 residues. CDR1 is MNHEY and CDR2 is SVGAGI in the germline V gene. The receptor comes from a man aged 18 to 29 in good health. Specimen: blood. The rearrangement links TRBV6-5 to TRBJ2-7, with D tentatively TRBD1 (5 bases). CDR3 protein: CASRRGWGPLYEQYF. For the CDR3, the DNA is TGTGCCAGCAGAAGGGGCTGGGGTCCTCTCTACGAGCAGTACTTC.